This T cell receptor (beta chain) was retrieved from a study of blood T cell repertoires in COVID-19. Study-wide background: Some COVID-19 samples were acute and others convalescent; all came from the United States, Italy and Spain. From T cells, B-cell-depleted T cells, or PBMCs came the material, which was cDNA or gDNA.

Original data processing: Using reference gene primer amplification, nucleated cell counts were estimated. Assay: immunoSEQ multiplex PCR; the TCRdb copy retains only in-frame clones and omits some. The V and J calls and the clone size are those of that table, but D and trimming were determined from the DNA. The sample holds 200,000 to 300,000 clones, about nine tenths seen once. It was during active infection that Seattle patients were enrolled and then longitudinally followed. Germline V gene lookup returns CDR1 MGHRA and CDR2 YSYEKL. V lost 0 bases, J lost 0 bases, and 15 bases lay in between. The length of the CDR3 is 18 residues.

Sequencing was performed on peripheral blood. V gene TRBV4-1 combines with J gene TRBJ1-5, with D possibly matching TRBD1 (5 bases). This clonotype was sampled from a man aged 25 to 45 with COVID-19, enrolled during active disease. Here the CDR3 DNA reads TGCGCCAGCAGCCAAGATCGAGAAGGGGCCTATAGCAATCAGCCCCAGCATTTT. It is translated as CASSQDREGAYSNQPQHF.